This is a list of T cell receptor beta chains from one sample in a study of cytomegalovirus exposure and HLA in healthy donors. Data came from immunoSEQ multiplex PCR; TCRdb stores just in-frame clones and leaves some out. The profile shows fewer than 200,000 clones, approximately 81% of them singletons. Sample: PBMCs. These receptors all stem from a woman aged 25 to 39 in good health and CMV-seronegative. Both conserved end residues are part of each CDR3. Fields, in order: clone size, J gene, V gene, D gene, CDR3 DNA, CDR3 protein. The D gene is left open where the match is weak. The listing skips clone size in some rows; elsewhere it reads once, few, many or a size class.

>-|TRBJ2-1|TRBV9|TRBD1
TGTGCCAGCAGCGTTCTACCGGGACAGGGGGCATGGGAGCAGTTCTTC
CASSVLPGQGAWEQFF
>-|TRBJ2-1|TRBV10-1|-
TGCGCCAGCAGTGGCGGGACCCCGAGCCTTGAGCAGTTCTTC
CASSGGTPSLEQFF
>-|TRBJ1-5|TRBV18|-
TGTGCCAGCTCATCTTTACAAGGGGTGGTTCAGCCCCAGCATTTT
CASSSLQGVVQPQHF
>-|TRBJ1-6|TRBV4-3|TRBD1
TGCGCCAGCAGCCAAGCGCACAGGGGCAATTCACCCCTCCACTTT
CASSQAHRGNSPLHF
>-|TRBJ2-7|TRBV4-2|-
TGTGCCAGCAGCCAAACACAGGGTAGTATCCACGAGCAGTACTTC
CASSQTQGSIHEQYF
>few|TRBJ1-2|TRBV5-4|-
TGTGCCAGCAGCTTGGGGATTCTAGCGGGCTATGGCTACACCTTC
CASSLGILAGYGYTF
>-|TRBJ2-7|TRBV28|-
TGTGCCAGCAGTTATAGCGTGGGCTACGAGCAGTACTTC
CASSYSVGYEQYF
>-|TRBJ1-2|TRBV28|TRBD1
TGTGCCAGCAGCCCGGGACAGGGCTGGTATGGCTACACCTTC
CASSPGQGWYGYTF
>few|TRBJ2-6|TRBV28|TRBD1
TGTGCCAGCAGGGGACAGGGGGCGCTTGGGGCCAACGTCCTGACTTTC
CASRGQGALGANVLTF
>-|TRBJ1-1|TRBV30|TRBD1
TGTGCCTGGACAACAGGGGTCACTGAAGCTTTCTTT
CAWTTGVTEAFF
>-|TRBJ2-5|TRBV6-6|-
TGTGCCAGCAGGGACAGTTCGGGAATGGAGACCCAGTACTTC
CASRDSSGMETQYF
>-|TRBJ1-2|TRBV10-3|TRBD1
TGTGCCATCAGTGATAGGGGACAGATTTATGGCTACACCTTC
CAISDRGQIYGYTF
>-|TRBJ2-3|TRBV6-5|-
TGTGCCAGCAAGGCTAGGGCGGGGGATACGCAGTATTTT
CASKARAGDTQYF
>once|TRBJ1-6|TRBV6-5|TRBD1
TGTGCCAGCAGTTTCGGGACAGGGGGCCTCCACTTT
CASSFGTGGLHF
>-|TRBJ2-7|TRBV7-8|TRBD2
TGTGCCAGCAGCTTAGGCGGGGGATGGACCCCCAGCTCCTACGAGCAGTACTTC
CASSLGGGWTPSSYEQYF
>-|TRBJ1-5|TRBV5-8|TRBD1
TGTGCCAGCAGCTTGGAGGGGACAGCGTTCCAGCCCCAGCATTTT
CASSLEGTAFQPQHF
>-|TRBJ1-5|TRBV11-2|TRBD1
TGTGCCAGCAGCAGGGGGCTGGATCAGCCCCAGCATTTT
CASSRGLDQPQHF
>-|TRBJ2-1|TRBV2|-
TGTGCCAGCAGAGCGCCTAGCTCCTACAATGAGCAGTTCTTC
CASRAPSSYNEQFF
>once|TRBJ2-7|TRBV7-6|TRBD1
TGTGCCAGCAGCCTCCACCCGGGACAGTGGACCCGGTACGAGCAGTACTTC
CASSLHPGQWTRYEQYF
>-|TRBJ2-5|TRBV7-3|TRBD2
TGTGCCAGCAGCTTGGGGGGGAAACAAGAGACCCAGTACTTC
CASSLGGKQETQYF
>-|TRBJ2-7|TRBV2|TRBD1
TGTGCCAGCAGTGAAAAGGGGGCCTTTGACGAGCAGTACTTC
CASSEKGAFDEQYF
>-|TRBJ2-5|TRBV28|-
TGTGCCAGCAAAGGTGGGCATGAAGAGACCCAGTACTTC
CASKGGHEETQYF
>-|TRBJ2-2|TRBV6-5|-
TGTGCCAGCACACAGTGGGACACCGGGGAGCTGTTTTTT
CASTQWDTGELFF
>-|TRBJ2-7|TRBV7-9|TRBD2
TGTTCCAGCAGCTTAGTTTCTAGCGGCGACTACGAGCAGTACTTC
CSSSLVSSGDYEQYF
>-|TRBJ2-5|TRBV5-1|-
TGCGCCAGCAGCTTGCATGAGACCCAGTACTTC
CASSLHETQYF
>once|TRBJ2-5|TRBV28|-
TGTGCCAGCATTCGGAGGGGCCAAGAGACCCAGTACTTC
CASIRRGQETQYF